What follows is one T cell receptor (beta chain) and its context. Its cognate antigen is unknown. This sample is drawn from a study of STAT5B mutations in CD4+ large granular lymphocyte leukemia. Study outcomes and limitations: 8/27 top patient clones versus 2/35 control clones were TRBV06-family.

Sequenced by immunoSEQ multiplex PCR; TCRdb stores in-frame clones only, minus some. The sample comprises about 30,000 clones, roughly 80% of which are singletons, and around 2.3% rests with the top ten. The CDR3 spans 15 residues. The V segment lost 6 bases and the J segment 7 bases; nucleotides outside the gene matches: 10. Germline CDR1 reads MNHEY; CDR2 reads SVGAGI. The TCR was taken from a human donor in good health. The sequencing input was CD4+ T cells from blood buffy coats. The chain joins TRBV6-5 to TRBJ2-7, with TRBD1 matching 12 bases. CDR3 sequence: CASSDGTGGFGEQYF. Written as DNA, the CDR3 is TGTGCCAGCAGCGACGGGACAGGGGGCTTCGGGGAGCAGTACTTC.